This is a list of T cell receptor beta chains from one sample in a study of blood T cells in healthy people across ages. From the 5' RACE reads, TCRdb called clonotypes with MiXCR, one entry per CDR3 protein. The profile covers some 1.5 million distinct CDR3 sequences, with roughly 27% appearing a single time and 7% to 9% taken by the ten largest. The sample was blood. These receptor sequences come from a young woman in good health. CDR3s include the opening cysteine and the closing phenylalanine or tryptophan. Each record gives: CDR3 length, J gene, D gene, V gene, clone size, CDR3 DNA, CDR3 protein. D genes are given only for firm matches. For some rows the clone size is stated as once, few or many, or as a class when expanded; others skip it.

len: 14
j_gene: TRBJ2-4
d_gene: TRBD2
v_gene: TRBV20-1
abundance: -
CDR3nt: TGCAGTGCTCCTAGCGGGGGGCTTACCTACGGGCAGTACTTC
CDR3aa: CSAPSGGLTYGQYF

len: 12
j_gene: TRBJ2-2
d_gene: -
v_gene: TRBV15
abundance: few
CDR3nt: TGTGCCACCAGCACATACTCCGGGGAGCTGTTTTTT
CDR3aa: CATSTYSGELFF

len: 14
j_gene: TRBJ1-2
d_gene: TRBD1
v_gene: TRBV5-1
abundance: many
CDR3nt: TGCGCCAGCGGCCCCGGGACAGGGGACTATGGCTACACCTTC
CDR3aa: CASGPGTGDYGYTF

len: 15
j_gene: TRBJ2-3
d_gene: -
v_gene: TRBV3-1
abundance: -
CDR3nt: TGTGCCAGCAGCCAAGAGAGGACAGTGTGGGGTACGCAGTATTTT
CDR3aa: CASSQERTVWGTQYF

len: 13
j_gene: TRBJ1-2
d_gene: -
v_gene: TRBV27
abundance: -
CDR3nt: TGTGCCAGCAGTTTCAGGTCAGGGAGGGGCTACACCTTC
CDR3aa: CASSFRSGRGYTF

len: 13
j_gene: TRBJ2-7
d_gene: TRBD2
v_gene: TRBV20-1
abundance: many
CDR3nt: TGCAGTGCTAGCTCGGCGGGAGGAGGGGTCGAGTACTTC
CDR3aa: CSASSAGGGVEYF

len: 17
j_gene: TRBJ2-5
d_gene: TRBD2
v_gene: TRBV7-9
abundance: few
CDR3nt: TGTGCCAGCAGCACGAGGGTACTAGCGGGAAACCAAGAGACCCAGTACTTC
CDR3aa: CASSTRVLAGNQETQYF

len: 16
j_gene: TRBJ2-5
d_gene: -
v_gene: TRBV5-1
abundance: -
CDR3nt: TGCGCCAGCAGCTTCCACCCGGACTCGGCTCAAGAGACCCAGTACTTC
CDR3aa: CASSFHPDSAQETQYF

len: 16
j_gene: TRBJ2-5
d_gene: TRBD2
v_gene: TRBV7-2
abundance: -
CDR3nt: TGTGCCAGCAGCTTAGCGCCGCGGGGGGGTGAAGAGACCCAGTACTTC
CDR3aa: CASSLAPRGGEETQYF

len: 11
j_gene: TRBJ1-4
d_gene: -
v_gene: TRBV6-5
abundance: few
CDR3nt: TGTGCCAGCAGTTACTCGGGAAAACTGTTTTTT
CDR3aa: CASSYSGKLFF